Described below is a single TCR beta chain sequence and its context. The sample comes from a study of response to subunit inactivated influenza vaccine. TCRdb itself ran the RT-PCR reads through MiXCR, one entry per CDR3 protein. The repertoire holds around 570,000 distinct CDR3 sequences, roughly 10% seen once, with 11% in the top ten. The CDR3 sequence is 15 residues long. From germline, CDR1 is MDHEN and CDR2 SYDVKM. Deletions cut 3 bases from V and 3 bases from J, with 12 bases between. These data also formed part of another study, on T cells expressing NK-cell markers. As that report states: Generation of TCR beta cDNA was performed by 5'RACE template switching incorporating UMIs. Eight donors were sequenced, of whom seven were HCMV-seropositive, while the remaining one was HCMV-seronegative. For several experiments, T cell sorting was restricted to the alpha-beta TCR population by means of an anti-gamma-delta TCR antibody. Roughly six donors showed dominant NKG2C+ clonotypes comprising about 1.0-7.5% of their CD8+ T cells. There were a handful of donors in whom these clonotypes also led the CD3+CD56-NKG2C+ fraction.

V and J are TRBV28 and TRBJ1-5; D not certain. Sequences were derived from PBMCs from blood, sampled on the day of vaccination. The source is a man between 50 and 59 years old who received an inactivated influenza vaccine. CDR3 region: CASSFWRSNNQPQHF. CDR3 DNA: TGTGCCAGCAGTTTTTGGAGATCGAACAATCAGCCCCAGCATTTT.